This is a list of T cell receptor beta chains from one sample in a study of post-analysis software for immune sequencing data. TCRdb redid the calling of the PCR reads with MiXCR, one entry per CDR3 protein. Here the sample spans about 800,000 distinct CDR3 sequences, approximately 30% being singletons. The source material was blood. The source is a girl under 18 with multiple sclerosis. Both conserved end residues are part of each CDR3. D genes are given only for firm matches. Not all rows give a size; the values are once, few, many and, for expanded clones, a class.

clone size,J gene,D gene,V gene,CDR3 protein,CDR3 DNA
NA,TRBJ1-2,NA,TRBV4-1,CASSPRDSQRGYTF,TGCGCCAGCAGCCCCCGGGACTCTCAAAGGGGCTACACCTTC
NA,TRBJ1-4,NA,TRBV5-1,CASSSHTATNEKLFF,TGCGCCAGCAGCTCGCACACCGCAACTAATGAAAAACTGTTTTTT
NA,TRBJ1-2,NA,TRBV5-1,CASTNREVGYGYTF,TGCGCCAGCACAAACAGGGAAGTTGGCTATGGCTACACCTTC
NA,TRBJ2-1,TRBD2,TRBV7-2,CASSQSGAAGYEQFF,TGTGCCAGCAGCCAAAGCGGGGCGGCCGGTTATGAGCAGTTCTTC
many,TRBJ2-7,TRBD2,TRBV20-1,CSANQREFSYEQYF,TGCAGTGCTAACCAGCGGGAGTTTTCCTACGAGCAGTACTTC
NA,TRBJ1-5,TRBD1,TRBV20-1,CSASNRDRGSLGNQPQHF,TGCAGTGCTAGTAACCGGGACAGGGGGAGTCTTGGCAATCAGCCCCAGCATTTT
NA,TRBJ1-6,NA,TRBV7-2,CASSLARVDRNSPLHF,TGTGCCAGCAGCTTAGCTAGGGTCGATCGCAATTCACCCCTCCACTTT
NA,TRBJ1-6,NA,TRBV25-1,CASSEYSGIGDSPLHF,TGTGCCAGCAGTGAATATTCCGGGATCGGAGATTCACCCCTCCACTTT
NA,TRBJ2-5,NA,TRBV5-6,CASQDSAGAEYF,TGTGCCAGCCAAGACTCGGCGGGGGCCGAGTACTTC
few,TRBJ1-2,NA,TRBV4-3,CASSQRPQGSNYGYTF,TGCGCCAGCAGCCAGCGGCCACAGGGTTCCAACTATGGCTACACCTTC
many,TRBJ2-3,TRBD2,TRBV29-1,CSVLAGVQTDTQYF,TGCAGCGTCCTAGCGGGGGTCCAAACAGATACGCAGTATTTT
few,TRBJ2-1,NA,TRBV4-1,CASSASRQVPYNEQFF,TGCGCCAGCAGCGCAAGTCGCCAAGTCCCCTACAATGAGCAGTTCTTC
NA,TRBJ2-1,TRBD2,TRBV29-1,CSVPGLAGDNEQFF,TGCAGCGTTCCCGGACTAGCGGGAGACAATGAGCAGTTCTTC
NA,TRBJ2-1,TRBD2,TRBV11-2,CASSSRLAGTYNEQFF,TGTGCCAGCAGCTCAAGACTAGCGGGAACCTACAATGAGCAGTTCTTC
once,TRBJ1-1,NA,TRBV2,CASREVGTEAFF,TGTGCCAGCAGGGAAGTGGGCACTGAAGCTTTCTTT
few,TRBJ2-5,TRBD1,TRBV6-7,CPRGQAKETQYF,TGTCCCCGTGGACAGGCGAAGGAGACCCAGTACTTC
NA,TRBJ2-7,TRBD2,TRBV7-2,CASSSHSGRRGEQYF,TGTGCCAGCAGCTCCCATAGCGGGAGGCGGGGCGAGCAGTACTTC
few,TRBJ2-1,NA,TRBV20-1,CSAARLEQFF,TGCAGTGCTGCCAGACTAGAGCAGTTCTTC
NA,TRBJ2-1,TRBD1,TRBV7-2,CASSPTGGSGHNEQFF,TGTGCCAGCAGCCCTACAGGGGGCTCCGGTCACAATGAGCAGTTCTTC
NA,TRBJ2-4,NA,TRBV6-2/TRBV6-3,CASSEAFNIQYF,TGTGCCAGCAGCGAAGCATTCAACATTCAGTACTTC
NA,TRBJ1-5,NA,TRBV6-5,CASSTRGGLGNQPQHF,TGCGCCAGCTCGACTCGGGGGGGGCTTGGCAATCAGCCCCAGCATTTT
many,TRBJ2-7,TRBD2,TRBV20-1,CSARGLAERYEQYF,TGCAGTGCTAGAGGTCTAGCGGAGCGCTACGAGCAGTACTTC
NA,TRBJ2-3,TRBD2,TRBV14,CASSRRTSGRASTDTQYF,TGTGCCAGCAGCCGTCGGACTAGCGGGAGAGCTAGCACAGATACGCAGTATTTT
many,TRBJ2-3,TRBD2,TRBV4-1,CASSQEPLAGAPDTQYF,TGCGCCAGCAGCCAAGAACCCCTAGCGGGAGCCCCAGATACGCAGTATTTT
few,TRBJ2-3,NA,TRBV12-3/TRBV12-4,CASRGPTDTQYF,TGTGCCAGCAGGGGGCCCACAGATACGCAGTATTTT
few,TRBJ2-7,TRBD2,TRBV6-2/TRBV6-3,CASSYPPGGGLSYEQYF,TGTGCCAGCAGTTACCCGCCTGGCGGGGGGCTTTCCTACGAGCAGTACTTC
few,TRBJ2-7,NA,TRBV7-2,CASSLGVGLYEQYF,TGTGCCAGCAGCTTAGGGGTCGGCCTCTACGAGCAGTACTTC
many,TRBJ2-7,NA,TRBV9,CASSVQPTNYEQYF,TGTGCCAGCAGCGTACAGCCCACAAATTACGAGCAGTACTTC
few,TRBJ2-7,NA,TRBV6-6,CASSQDGDYEQYF,TGTGCCAGCAGTCAGGACGGGGACTACGAGCAGTACTTC
few,TRBJ1-1,NA,TRBV9,CASSVAGADTEAFF,TGTGCCAGCAGCGTCGCAGGGGCGGACACTGAAGCTTTCTTT
few,TRBJ1-5,NA,TRBV12-3/TRBV12-4,CASTVNMGQRGSQPQHF,TGTGCCAGCACCGTGAATATGGGACAACGCGGCTCTCAGCCCCAGCATTTT
NA,TRBJ2-7,TRBD2,TRBV10-1,CASSDRGVSYEQYF,TGCGCCAGCAGTGACCGGGGGGTCTCCTACGAGCAGTACTTC
NA,TRBJ2-1,NA,TRBV6-1,CASSGRGGGPSHSSYNEQFF,TGTGCCAGCAGTGGCCGAGGCGGGGGCCCATCTCACAGCTCCTACAATGAGCAGTTCTTC
few,TRBJ2-5,TRBD2,TRBV3-1,CASSQETAGGRETQYF,TGTGCCAGCAGCCAAGAGACAGCGGGGGGGCGCGAGACCCAGTACTTC
NA,TRBJ2-7,NA,TRBV25-1,CASSESGGPGYF,TGTGCCAGCAGTGAATCCGGCGGTCCCGGGTACTTC
few,TRBJ2-1,TRBD2,TRBV20-1,CSASWSSGRINEQFF,TGCAGTGCTAGTTGGTCTAGCGGGAGAATAAATGAGCAGTTCTTC
few,TRBJ2-7,TRBD1,TRBV2,CASVGQGAKTYEQYF,TGTGCCAGCGTGGGACAGGGGGCTAAAACCTACGAGCAGTACTTC
few,TRBJ1-1,NA,TRBV6-1,CASDRNTEAFF,TGTGCCTCGGATCGGAACACTGAAGCTTTCTTT
few,TRBJ2-7,TRBD2,TRBV20-1,CSVWGASGHSYEQYF,TGCAGTGTGTGGGGAGCTAGCGGACACTCCTACGAGCAGTACTTC
NA,TRBJ1-1,NA,TRBV29-1,CSLTRNTEAFF,TGCAGCCTCACACGGAACACTGAAGCTTTCTTT
few,TRBJ2-1,TRBD2,TRBV7-2,CASSLFWASGRAGNEQFF,TGTGCCAGCAGCTTATTCTGGGCTAGCGGGAGGGCTGGGAATGAGCAGTTCTTC
NA,TRBJ2-3,TRBD1,TRBV5-1,CASSLPGTGATDTQYF,TGCGCCAGCAGTCTCCCCGGGACAGGGGCAACAGATACGCAGTATTTT
few,TRBJ1-2,NA,TRBV6-5,CASSPATGSDYGYTF,TGTGCCAGCAGTCCAGCCACTGGGTCAGACTATGGCTACACCTTC
NA,TRBJ2-1,TRBD1,TRBV25-1,CASSARRDRDEQFF,TGTGCCAGCAGTGCACGGCGGGACAGGGATGAGCAGTTCTTC
few,TRBJ2-2,NA,TRBV4-1,CASSQEGVNTGELFF,TGCGCCAGCAGCCAAGAAGGGGTGAACACCGGGGAGCTGTTTTTT